The following is a T cell receptor (beta chain) sequence with its context. Its antigen is unidentified. These data belong to a study of T-cell reconstitution after alpha-beta-depleted transplantation in children. General study points: Alpha-beta T cells about two months after transplant reportedly derived from several hundred expanded graft clones. Fresh T-cell production supplied most of the T-cell counts and diversity seen one year after transplant. Surviving recipient T cells and intrathymic progenitors accounted for some patients' high TCRbeta diversity at day 60.

Unique molecular identifiers were incorporated during preparation of the TCRbeta library. TCRdb analysed the PCR reads with MiXCR anew, one entry per CDR3 protein. Here the sample spans about 250,000 distinct CDR3 sequences, approximately 24% being singletons. This CDR3 comprises 12 residues. V was cut by 0 bases and J by 12 bases, with 9 bases left in between. CDR1 and CDR2 (germline): MGHRA, YSYEKL. The sequences come from PBMCs, mostly from graft donor cells, collected 360 days after TCRalphabeta/CD19-depleted stem cell transplant. The clonotype originates from a female patient aged 2-9 years who had a stem cell transplant for congenital amegakaryocytic thrombocytopenia, so the T cells may come from the graft donor. The V and J genes are TRBV4-1 and TRBJ2-1; perhaps D is TRBD1 or TRBD2 (5 bases each). The CDR3 is CASSQEGTAQFF. DNA of the CDR3: TGCGCCAGCAGCCAAGAGGGGACGGCGCAGTTCTTC.